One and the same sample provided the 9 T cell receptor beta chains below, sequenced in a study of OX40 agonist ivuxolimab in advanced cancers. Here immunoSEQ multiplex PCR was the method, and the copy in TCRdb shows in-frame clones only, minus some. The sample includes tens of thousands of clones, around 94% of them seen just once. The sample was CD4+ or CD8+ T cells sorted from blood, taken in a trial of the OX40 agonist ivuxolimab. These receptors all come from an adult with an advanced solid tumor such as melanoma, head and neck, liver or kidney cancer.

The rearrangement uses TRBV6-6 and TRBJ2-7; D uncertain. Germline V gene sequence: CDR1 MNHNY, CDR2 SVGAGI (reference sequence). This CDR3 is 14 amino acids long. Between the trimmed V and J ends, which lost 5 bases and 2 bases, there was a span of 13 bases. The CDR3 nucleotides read TGTGCCAGCAGTACCGCGGTCTCGCCCTACGAGCAGTACTTC. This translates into CASSTAVSPYEQYF.

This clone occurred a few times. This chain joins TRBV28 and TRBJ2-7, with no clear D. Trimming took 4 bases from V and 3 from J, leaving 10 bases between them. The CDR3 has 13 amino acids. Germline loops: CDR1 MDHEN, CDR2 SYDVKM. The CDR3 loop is CASSSSSDYEQYF. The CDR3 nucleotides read TGTGCCAGCAGTTCTTCATCGGACTACGAGCAGTACTTC.

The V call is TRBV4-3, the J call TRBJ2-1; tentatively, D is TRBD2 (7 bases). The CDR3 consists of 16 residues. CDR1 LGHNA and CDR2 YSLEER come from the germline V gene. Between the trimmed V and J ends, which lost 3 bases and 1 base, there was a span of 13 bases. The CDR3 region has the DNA TGCGCCAGCAGCCAGGACGCGGGGGCGTCCTACAATGAGCAGTTCTTC. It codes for CASSQDAGASYNEQFF.

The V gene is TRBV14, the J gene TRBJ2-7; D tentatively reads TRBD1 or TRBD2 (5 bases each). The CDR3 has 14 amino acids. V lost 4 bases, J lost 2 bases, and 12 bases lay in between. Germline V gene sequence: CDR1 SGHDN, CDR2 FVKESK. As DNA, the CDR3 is TGTGCCAGCAGCCCGCTCGGGACCACCTACGAGCAGTACTTC. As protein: CASSPLGTTYEQYF. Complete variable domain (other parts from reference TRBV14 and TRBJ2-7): EAGVTQFPSHSVIEKGQTVTLRCDPISGHDNLYWYRRVMGKEIKFLLHFVKESKQDESGMPNNRFLAERTGGTYSTLKVQPAELEDSGVYFCASSPLGTTYEQYFGPGTRLTVT.

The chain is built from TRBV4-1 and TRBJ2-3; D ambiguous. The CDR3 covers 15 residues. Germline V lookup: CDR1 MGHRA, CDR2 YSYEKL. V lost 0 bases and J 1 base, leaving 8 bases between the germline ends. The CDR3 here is CASSQDNYRTDTQYF. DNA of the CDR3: TGCGCCAGCAGCCAAGATAACTATCGCACAGATACGCAGTATTTT.

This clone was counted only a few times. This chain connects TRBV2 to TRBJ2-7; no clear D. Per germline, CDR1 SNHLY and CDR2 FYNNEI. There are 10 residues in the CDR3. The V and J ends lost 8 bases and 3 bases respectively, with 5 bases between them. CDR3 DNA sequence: TGTGCCAGCGGTTACTACGAGCAGTACTTC. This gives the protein CASGYYEQYF.

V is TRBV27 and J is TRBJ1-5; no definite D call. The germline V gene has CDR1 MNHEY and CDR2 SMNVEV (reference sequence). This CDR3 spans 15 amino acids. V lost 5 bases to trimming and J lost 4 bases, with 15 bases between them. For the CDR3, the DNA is TGTGCCAGCAGTCTCCGCCCGGGTTTGAATCAGCCCCAGCATTTT. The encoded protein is CASSLRPGLNQPQHF.

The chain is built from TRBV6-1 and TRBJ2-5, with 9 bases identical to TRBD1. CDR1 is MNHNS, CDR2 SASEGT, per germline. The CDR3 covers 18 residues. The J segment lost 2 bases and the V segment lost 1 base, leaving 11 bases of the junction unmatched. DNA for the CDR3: TGTGCCAGCAGTGAAGGTGTGAGGGACAGGGCCGCTCAAGAGACCCAGTACTTC. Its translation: CASSEGVRDRAAQETQYF.

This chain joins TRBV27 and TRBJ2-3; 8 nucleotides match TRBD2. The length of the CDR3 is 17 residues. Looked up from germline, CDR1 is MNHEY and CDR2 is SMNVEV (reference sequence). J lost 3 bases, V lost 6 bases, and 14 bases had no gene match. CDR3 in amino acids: CASSPTGGPIGTDTQYF. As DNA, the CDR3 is TGTGCCAGCAGCCCTACGGGGGGGCCCATCGGGACAGATACGCAGTATTTT.